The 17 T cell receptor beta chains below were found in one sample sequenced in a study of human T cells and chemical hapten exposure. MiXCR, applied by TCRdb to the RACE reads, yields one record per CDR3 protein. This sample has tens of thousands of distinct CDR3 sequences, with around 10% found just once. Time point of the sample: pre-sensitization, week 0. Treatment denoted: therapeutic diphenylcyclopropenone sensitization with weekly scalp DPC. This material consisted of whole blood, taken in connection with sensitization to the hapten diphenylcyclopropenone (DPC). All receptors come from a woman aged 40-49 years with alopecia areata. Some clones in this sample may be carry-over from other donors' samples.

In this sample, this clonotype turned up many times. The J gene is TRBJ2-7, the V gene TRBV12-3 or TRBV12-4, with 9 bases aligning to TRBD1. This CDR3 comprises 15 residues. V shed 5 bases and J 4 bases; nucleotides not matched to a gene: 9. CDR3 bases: TGTGCCAGCAGTCCTCGGACAGGGGACTCATACGAGCAGTACTTC. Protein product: CASSPRTGDSYEQYF.

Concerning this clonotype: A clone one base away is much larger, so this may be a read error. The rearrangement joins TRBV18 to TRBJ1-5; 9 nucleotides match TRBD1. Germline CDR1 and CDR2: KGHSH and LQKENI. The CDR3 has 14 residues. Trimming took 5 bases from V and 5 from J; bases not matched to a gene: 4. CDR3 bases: TGTGCCAGCTCAGGGACAGGGAATTATCAGCCCCAGCATTTT. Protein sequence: CASSGTGNYQPQHF.

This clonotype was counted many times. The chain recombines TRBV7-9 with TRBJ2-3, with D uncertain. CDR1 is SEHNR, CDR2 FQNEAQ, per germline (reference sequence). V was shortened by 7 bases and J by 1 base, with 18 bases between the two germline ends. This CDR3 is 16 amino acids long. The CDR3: CASTPSGVRGTDTQYF. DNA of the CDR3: TGTGCCAGCACCCCGAGTGGGGTTCGGGGCACAGATACGCAGTATTTT.

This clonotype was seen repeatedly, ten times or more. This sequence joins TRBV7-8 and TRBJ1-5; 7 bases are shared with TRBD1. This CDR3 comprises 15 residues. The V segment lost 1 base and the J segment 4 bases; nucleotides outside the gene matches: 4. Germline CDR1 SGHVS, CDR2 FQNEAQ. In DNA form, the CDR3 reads TGTGCCAGCAGCTTAGGACAGGGACCAAATCAGCCCCAGCATTTT. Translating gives CASSLGQGPNQPQHF. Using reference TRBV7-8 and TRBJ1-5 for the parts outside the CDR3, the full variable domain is GAGVSQSPRYKVAKRGQDVALRCDPISGHVSLFWYQQALGQGPEFLTYFQNEAQLDKSGLPSDRFFAERPEGSVSTLKIQRTQQEDSAVYLCASSLGQGPNQPQHFGDGTRLSIL.

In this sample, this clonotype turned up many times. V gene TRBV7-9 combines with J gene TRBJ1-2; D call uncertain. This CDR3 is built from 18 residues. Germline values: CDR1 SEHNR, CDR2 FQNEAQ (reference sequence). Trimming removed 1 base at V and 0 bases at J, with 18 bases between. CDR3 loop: CASSLVVTSRPANYGYTF. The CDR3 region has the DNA TGTGCCAGCAGCTTAGTTGTAACCTCTAGACCAGCTAACTATGGCTACACCTTC.

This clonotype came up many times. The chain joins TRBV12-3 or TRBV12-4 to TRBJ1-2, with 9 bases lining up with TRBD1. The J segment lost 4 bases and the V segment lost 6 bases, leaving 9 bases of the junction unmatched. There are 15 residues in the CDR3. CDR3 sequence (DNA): TGTGCCAGCAGCCGTACAGGGGGCAATGGCTATGGCTACACCTTC. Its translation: CASSRTGGNGYGYTF.

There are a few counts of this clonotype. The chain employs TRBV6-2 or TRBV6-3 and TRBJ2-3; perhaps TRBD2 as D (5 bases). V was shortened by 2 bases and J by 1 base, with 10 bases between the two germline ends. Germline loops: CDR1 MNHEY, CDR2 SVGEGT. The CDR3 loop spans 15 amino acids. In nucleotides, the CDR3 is TGTGCCAGCAGTTACACGGGGTCTCGCACAGATACGCAGTATTTT. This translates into CASSYTGSRTDTQYF.

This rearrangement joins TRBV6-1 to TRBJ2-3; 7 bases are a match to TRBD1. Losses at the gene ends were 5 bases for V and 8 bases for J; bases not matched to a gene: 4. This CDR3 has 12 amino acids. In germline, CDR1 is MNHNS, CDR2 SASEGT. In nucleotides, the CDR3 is TGTGCCAGCAGTATTCCAGGGGGTACGCAGTATTTT. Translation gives CASSIPGGTQYF.

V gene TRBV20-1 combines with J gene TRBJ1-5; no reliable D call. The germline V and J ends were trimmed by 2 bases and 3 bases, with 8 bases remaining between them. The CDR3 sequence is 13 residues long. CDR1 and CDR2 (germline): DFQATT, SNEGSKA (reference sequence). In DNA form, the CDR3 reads TGCAGTGCTAGACCCGGGATCAATCAGCCCCAGCATTTT. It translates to CSARPGINQPQHF.

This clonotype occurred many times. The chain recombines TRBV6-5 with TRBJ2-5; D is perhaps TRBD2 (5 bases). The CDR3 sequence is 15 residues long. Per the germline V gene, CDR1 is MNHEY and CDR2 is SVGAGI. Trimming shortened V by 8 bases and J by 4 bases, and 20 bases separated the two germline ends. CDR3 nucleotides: TGTGCCAGCGCTAGAGGAGGCAGCAGGTTAGAGACCCAGTACTTC. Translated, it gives CASARGGSRLETQYF.

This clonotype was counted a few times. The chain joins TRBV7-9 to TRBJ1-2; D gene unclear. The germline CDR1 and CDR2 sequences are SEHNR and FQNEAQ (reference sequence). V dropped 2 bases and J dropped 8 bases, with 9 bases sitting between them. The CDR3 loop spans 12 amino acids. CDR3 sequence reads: CASSLLLEGYTF. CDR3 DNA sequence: TGTGCCAGCAGCTTACTCTTGGAGGGCTACACCTTC.

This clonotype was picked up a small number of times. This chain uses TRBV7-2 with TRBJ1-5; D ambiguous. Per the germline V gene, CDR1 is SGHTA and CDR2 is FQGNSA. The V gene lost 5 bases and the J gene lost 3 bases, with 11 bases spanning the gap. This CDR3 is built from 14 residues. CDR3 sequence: CASSPQVVNQPQHF. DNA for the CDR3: TGTGCCAGCAGCCCCCAAGTGGTCAATCAGCCCCAGCATTTT.

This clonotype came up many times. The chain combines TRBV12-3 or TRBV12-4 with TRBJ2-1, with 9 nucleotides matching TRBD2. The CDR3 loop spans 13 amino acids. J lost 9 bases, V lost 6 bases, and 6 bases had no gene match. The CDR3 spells CASSSGGTTEQFF. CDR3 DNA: TGTGCCAGCAGCAGCGGGGGGACTACTGAGCAGTTCTTC.

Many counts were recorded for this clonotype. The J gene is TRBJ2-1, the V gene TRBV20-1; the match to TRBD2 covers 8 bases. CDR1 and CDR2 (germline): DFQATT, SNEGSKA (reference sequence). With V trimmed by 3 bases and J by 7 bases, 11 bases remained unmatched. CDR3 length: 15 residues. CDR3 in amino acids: CSASIGGLVRNEQFF. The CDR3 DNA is TGCAGTGCTAGTATTGGGGGACTAGTCAGAAATGAGCAGTTCTTC.

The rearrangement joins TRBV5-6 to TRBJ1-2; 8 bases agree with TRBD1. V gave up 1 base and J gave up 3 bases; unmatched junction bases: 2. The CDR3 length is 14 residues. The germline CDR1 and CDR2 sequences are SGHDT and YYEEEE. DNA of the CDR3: TGTGCCAGCAGCTTGTCACAGGGGGACTATGGCTACACCTTC. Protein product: CASSLSQGDYGYTF.

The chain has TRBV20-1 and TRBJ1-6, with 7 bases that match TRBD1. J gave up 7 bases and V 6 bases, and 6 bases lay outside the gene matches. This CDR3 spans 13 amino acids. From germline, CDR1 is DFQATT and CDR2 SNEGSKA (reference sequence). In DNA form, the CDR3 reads TGCAGTGCCAGTGGGACAGCAAATTCACCCCTCCACTTT. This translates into CSASGTANSPLHF.

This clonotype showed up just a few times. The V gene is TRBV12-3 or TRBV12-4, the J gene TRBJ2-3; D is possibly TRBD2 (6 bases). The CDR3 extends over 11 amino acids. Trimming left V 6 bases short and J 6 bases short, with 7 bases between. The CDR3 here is CASRGGDTQYF. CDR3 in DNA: TGTGCCAGCAGGGGGGGTGATACGCAGTATTTT.